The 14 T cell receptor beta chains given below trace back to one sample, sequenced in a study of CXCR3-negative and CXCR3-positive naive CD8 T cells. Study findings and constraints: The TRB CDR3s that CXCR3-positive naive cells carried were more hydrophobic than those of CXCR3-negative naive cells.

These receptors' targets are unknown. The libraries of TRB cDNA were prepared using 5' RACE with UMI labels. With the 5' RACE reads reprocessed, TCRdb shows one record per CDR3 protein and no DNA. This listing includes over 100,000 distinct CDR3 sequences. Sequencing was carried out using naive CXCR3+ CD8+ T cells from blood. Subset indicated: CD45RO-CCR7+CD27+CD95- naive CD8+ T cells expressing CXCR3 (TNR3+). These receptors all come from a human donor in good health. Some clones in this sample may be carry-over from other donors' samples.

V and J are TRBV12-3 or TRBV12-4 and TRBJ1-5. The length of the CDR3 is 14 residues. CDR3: CASSWGVGNQPQHF.

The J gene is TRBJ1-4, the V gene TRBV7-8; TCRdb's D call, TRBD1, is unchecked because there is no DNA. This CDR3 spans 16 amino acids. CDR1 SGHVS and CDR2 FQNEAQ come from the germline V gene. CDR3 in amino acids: CASSQDTGTYNEKLFF.

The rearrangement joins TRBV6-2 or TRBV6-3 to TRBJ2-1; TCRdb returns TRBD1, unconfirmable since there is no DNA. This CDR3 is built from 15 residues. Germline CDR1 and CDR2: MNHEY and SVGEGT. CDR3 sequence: CASSPRQATYNEQFF.

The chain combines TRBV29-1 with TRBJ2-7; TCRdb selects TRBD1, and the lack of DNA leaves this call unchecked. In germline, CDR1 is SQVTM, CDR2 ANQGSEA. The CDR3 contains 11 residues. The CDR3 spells CSVPGGVEQYF.

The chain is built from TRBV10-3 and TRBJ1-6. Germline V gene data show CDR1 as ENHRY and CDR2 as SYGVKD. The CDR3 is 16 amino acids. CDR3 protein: CAISERSSGNNSPLHF.

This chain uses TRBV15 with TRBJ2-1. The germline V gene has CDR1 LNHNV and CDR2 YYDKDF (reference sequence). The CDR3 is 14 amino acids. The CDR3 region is CATSRISSYNEQFF.

CDR3 region: CASSFIGGGYNEQFF. The rearrangement uses TRBV7-9 and TRBJ2-1; absent DNA, TCRdb's TRBD1 call cannot be checked. CDR3 length: 15 residues. Germline V gene lookup returns CDR1 SEHNR and CDR2 FQNEAQ (reference sequence).

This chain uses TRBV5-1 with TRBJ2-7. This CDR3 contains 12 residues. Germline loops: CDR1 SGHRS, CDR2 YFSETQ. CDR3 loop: CASSLEGWSQYF.

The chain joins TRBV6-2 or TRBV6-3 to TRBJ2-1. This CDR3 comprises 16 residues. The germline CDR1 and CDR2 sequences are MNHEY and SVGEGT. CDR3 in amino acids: CASSPVSSGAYNEQFF.

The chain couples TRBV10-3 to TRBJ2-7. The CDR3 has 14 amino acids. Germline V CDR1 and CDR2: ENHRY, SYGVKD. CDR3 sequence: CAISESGEYYEQYF.

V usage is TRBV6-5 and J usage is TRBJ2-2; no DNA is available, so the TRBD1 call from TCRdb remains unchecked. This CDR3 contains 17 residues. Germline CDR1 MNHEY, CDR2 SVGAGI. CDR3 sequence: CASSYPQGEVDTGELFF.

The CDR3 reads CASSKTGDEQYF. The J gene is TRBJ2-7, the V gene TRBV27; absent DNA, TCRdb's TRBD1 call cannot be checked. From germline, CDR1 is MNHEY and CDR2 SMNVEV (reference sequence). The CDR3 is 12 amino acids.

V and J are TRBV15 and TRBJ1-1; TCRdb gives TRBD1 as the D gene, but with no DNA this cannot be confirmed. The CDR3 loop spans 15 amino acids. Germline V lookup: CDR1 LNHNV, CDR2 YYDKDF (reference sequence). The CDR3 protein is CATSDEGRGLTEAFF.

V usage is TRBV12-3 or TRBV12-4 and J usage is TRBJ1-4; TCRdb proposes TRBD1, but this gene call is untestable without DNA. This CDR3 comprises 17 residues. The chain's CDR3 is CASSLLRGVRTNEKLFF.